Described below is a single T cell receptor beta chain sequence and its context. This specimen comes from a study of memory CD8 T cells in hepatitis C reinfection. Across the whole study: Reinfection meant HCV RNA positivity after two negatives ≥60 days apart. Samples before reinfection came 55 to 20 weeks prior to detection.

The germline V and J ends were trimmed by 4 bases and 0 bases, with 10 bases remaining between them. Germline CDR1 and CDR2: SGHVS and FQNEAQ. The CDR3 consists of 14 residues. The table came from immunoSEQ multiplex PCR; TCRdb's copy has only in-frame clones and leaves some out. The sample includes over 50,000 clones, roughly 89% of them seen just once. Time point noted: pre-reinfection, 55 to 20 weeks before reinfection detection. The sorted cells went straight to TCR sequencing with no prior in vitro expansion. Two donors provided sorted CD3+ CD8+ CD45RO- naive CD8 T cells at all three reinfection time points.

The receptor was isolated from a young man with hepatitis C virus infection. Material: naive CD8+ T cells sorted from blood. The V call is TRBV7-8, the J call TRBJ2-7; perhaps TRBD2 as D (6 bases). The CDR3 is CASSSEGRSYEQYF. In nucleotides, the CDR3 is TGTGCCAGCAGCTCGGAGGGCCGCTCCTACGAGCAGTACTTC. The whole variable domain, remainder taken from reference TRBV7-8 and TRBJ2-7, is GAGVSQSPRYKVAKRGQDVALRCDPISGHVSLFWYQQALGQGPEFLTYFQNEAQLDKSGLPSDRFFAERPEGSVSTLKIQRTQQEDSAVYLCASSSEGRSYEQYFGPGTRLTVT.